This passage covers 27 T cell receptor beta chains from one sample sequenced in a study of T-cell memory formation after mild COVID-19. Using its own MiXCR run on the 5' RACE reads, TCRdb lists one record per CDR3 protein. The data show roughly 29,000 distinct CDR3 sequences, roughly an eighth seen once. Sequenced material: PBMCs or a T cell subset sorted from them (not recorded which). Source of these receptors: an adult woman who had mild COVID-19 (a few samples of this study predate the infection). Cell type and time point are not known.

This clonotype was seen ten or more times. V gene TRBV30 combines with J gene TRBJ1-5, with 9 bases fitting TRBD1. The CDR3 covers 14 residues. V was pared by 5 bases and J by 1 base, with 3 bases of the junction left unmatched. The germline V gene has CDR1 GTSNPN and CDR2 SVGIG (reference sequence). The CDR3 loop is CAWWTGVSNQPQHF. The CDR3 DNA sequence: TGTGCCTGGTGGACAGGGGTGAGCAATCAGCCCCAGCATTTT.

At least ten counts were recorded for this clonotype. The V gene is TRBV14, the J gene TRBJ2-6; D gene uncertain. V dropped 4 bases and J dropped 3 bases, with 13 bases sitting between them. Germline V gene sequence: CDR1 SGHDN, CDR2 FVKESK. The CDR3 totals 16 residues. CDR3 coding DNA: TGTGCCAGCAGCCGGGGTAGTATGGTTGGGGCCAACGTCCTGACTTTC. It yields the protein CASSRGSMVGANVLTF.

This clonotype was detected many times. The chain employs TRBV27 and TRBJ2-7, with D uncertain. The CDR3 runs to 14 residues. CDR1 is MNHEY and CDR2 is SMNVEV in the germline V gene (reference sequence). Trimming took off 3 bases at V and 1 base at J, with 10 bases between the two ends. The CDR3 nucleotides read TGTGCCAGCAGTTTTTCGACGGATTCCTACGAGCAGTACTTC. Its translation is CASSFSTDSYEQYF.

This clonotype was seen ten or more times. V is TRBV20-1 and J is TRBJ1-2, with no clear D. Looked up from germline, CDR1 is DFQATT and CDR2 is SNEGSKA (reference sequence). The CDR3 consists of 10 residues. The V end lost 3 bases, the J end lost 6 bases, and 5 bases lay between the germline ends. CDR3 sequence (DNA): TGCAGTGCTAGCCCGAATGGCTACACCTTC. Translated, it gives CSASPNGYTF.

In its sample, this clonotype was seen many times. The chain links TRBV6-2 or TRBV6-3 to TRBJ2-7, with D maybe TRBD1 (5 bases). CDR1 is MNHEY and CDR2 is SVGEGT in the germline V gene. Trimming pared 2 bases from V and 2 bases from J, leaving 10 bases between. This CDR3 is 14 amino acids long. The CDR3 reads CASSYGQGPYEQYF. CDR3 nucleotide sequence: TGTGCCAGCAGTTACGGGCAGGGTCCCTACGAGCAGTACTTC.

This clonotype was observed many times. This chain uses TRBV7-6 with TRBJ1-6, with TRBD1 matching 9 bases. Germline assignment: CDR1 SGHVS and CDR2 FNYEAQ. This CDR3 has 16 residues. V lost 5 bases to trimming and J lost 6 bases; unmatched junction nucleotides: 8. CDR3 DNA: TGTGCCAGCAGCCCTAAACAGGGGGCGGCTAATTCACCCCTCCACTTT. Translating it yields CASSPKQGAANSPLHF.

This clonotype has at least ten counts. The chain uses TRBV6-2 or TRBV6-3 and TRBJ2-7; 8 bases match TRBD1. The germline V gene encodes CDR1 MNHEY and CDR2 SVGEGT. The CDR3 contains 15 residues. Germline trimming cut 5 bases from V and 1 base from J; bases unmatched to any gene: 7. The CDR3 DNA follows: TGTGCCAGCAGTAGAAGACAGGGGCCATCCTACGAGCAGTACTTC. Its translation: CASSRRQGPSYEQYF.

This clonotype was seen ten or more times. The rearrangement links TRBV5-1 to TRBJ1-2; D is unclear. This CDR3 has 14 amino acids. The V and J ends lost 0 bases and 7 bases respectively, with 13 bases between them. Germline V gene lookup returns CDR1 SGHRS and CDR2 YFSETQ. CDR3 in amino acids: CASSLADGGRGYTF. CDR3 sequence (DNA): TGCGCCAGCAGCTTGGCGGACGGCGGACGTGGCTACACCTTC.

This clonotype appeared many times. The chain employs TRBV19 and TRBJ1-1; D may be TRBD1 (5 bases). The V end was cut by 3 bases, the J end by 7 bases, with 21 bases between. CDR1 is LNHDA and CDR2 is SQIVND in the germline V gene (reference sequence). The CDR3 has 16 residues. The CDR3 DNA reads TGTGCCAGTAGTATCTGGGGGAAACTCATTCAAGATGAAGCTTTCTTT. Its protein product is CASSIWGKLIQDEAFF.

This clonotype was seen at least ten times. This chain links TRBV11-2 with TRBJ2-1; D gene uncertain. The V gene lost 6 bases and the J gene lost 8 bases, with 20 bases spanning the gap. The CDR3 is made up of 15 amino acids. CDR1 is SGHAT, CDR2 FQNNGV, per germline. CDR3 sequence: CASSLGRADYHEQFF. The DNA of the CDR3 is TGTGCCAGCAGTCTAGGCCGGGCCGATTATCATGAGCAGTTCTTC.

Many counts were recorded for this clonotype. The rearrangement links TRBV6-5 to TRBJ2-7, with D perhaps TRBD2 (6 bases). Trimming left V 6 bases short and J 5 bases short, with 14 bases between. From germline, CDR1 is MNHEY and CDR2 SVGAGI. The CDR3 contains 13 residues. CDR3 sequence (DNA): TGTGCCAGCAGCCTTGGCGGGGTCCACGAGCAGTACTTC. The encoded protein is CASSLGGVHEQYF.

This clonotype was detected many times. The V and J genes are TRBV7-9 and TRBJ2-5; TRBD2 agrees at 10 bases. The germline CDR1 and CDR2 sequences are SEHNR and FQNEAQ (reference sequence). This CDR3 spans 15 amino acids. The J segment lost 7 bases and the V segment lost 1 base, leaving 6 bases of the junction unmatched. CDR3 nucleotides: TGTGCCAGCAGCTTAGTTACTAGCGGGGATGGGACCCAGTACTTC. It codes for CASSLVTSGDGTQYF.

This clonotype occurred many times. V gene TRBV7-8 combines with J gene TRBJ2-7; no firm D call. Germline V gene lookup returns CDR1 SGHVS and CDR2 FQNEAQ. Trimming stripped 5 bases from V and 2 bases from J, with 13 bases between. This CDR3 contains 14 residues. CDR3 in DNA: TGTGCCAGCAGCCCCTTTTGGGATACCTACGAGCAGTACTTC. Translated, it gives CASSPFWDTYEQYF.

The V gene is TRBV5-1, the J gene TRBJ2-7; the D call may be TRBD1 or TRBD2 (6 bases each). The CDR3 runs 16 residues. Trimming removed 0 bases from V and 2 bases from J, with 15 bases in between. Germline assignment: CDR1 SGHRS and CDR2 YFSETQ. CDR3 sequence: CASSLGGAGRAYEQYF. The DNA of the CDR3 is TGCGCCAGCAGCTTGGGGGGGGCGGGCAGAGCCTACGAGCAGTACTTC.

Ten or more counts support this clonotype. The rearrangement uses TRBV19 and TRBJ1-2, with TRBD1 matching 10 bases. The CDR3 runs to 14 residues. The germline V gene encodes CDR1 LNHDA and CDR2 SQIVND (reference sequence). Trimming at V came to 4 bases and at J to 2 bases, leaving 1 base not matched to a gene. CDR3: CASSRDRGNYGYTF. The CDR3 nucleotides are TGTGCCAGTAGTAGGGACAGGGGAAACTATGGCTACACCTTC.

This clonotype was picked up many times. The CDR3 nucleotides read TGTGCCAGCAGCCAACTAGCGGGAGGGCCGAGGTACGAGCAGTACTTC. Translation gives CASSQLAGGPRYEQYF. This chain joins TRBV7-2 and TRBJ2-7, with 13 bases fitting TRBD2. After removal of 5 bases from V and 4 bases from J, the junction contained 8 bases not matched to a gene. CDR3 length equals 16 residues. CDR1 is SGHTA and CDR2 is FQGNSA in the germline V gene.

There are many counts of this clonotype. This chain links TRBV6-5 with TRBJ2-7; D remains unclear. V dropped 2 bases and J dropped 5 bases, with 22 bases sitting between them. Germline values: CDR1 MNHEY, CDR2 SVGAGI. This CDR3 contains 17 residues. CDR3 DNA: TGTGCCAGCAGTTACAGTGGTCAGGCCGTCCGCCCCCACGAGCAGTACTTC. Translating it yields CASSYSGQAVRPHEQYF.

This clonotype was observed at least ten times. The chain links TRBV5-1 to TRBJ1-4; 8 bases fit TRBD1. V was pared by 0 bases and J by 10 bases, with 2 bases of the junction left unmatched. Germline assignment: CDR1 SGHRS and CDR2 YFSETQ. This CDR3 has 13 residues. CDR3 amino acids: CASSLGDRGKLFF. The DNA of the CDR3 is TGCGCCAGCAGCTTGGGCGACAGGGGAAAACTGTTTTTT.

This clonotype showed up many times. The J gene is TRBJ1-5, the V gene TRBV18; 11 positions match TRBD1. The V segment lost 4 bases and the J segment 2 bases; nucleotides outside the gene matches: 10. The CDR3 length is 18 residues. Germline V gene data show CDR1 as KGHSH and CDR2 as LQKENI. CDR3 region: CASSRLGDRGIGNQPQHF. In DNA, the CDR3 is TGTGCCAGCTCACGTTTAGGGGACAGGGGGATTGGCAATCAGCCCCAGCATTTT.

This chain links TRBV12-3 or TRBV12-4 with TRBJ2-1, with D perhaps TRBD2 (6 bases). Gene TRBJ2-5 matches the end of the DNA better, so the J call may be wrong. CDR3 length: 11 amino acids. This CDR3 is CASGGFETQYF. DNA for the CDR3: TGTGCCAGCGGGGGGTTTGAGACCCAGTACTTC.

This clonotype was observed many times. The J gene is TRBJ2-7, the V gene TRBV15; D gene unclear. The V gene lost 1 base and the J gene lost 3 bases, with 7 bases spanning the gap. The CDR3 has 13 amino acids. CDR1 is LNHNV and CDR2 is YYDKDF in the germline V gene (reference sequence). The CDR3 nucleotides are TGTGCCACCAGCAGAGCTCAAATCTACGAGCAGTACTTC. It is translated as CATSRAQIYEQYF.

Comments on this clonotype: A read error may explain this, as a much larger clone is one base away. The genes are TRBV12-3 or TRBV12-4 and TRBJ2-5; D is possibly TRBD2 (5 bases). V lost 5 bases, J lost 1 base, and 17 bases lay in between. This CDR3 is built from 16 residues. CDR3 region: CASSPSHRVGQETQYF. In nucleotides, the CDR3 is TGTGCCAGCAGTCCTAGCCACCGGGTAGGCCAAGAGACCCAGTACTTC.

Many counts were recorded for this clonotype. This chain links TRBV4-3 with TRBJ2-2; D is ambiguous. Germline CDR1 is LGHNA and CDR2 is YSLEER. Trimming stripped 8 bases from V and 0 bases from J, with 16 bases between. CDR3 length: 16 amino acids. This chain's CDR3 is CASSTIASANTGELFF. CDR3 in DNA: TGCGCCAGCTCCACCATCGCGTCCGCGAACACCGGGGAGCTGTTTTTT.

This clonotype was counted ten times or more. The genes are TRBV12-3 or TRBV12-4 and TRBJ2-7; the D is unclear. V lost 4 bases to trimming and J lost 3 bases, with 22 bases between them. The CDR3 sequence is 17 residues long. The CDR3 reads CASSSRPRDSERYEQYF. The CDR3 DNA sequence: TGTGCCAGCAGTTCCCGACCTCGCGACTCGGAGCGCTACGAGCAGTACTTC.

Written as DNA, the CDR3 is TGTGCCAGCAGCCCACCGACTAGCGGGGCTGGGGATGAGCAGTTCTTC. Translation gives CASSPPTSGAGDEQFF. V and J are TRBV5-6 and TRBJ2-1, with 11 bases fitting TRBD2. The CDR3 spans 16 residues. Germline CDR1 SGHDT, CDR2 YYEEEE. With V trimmed by 4 bases and J by 8 bases, 11 bases remained unmatched.

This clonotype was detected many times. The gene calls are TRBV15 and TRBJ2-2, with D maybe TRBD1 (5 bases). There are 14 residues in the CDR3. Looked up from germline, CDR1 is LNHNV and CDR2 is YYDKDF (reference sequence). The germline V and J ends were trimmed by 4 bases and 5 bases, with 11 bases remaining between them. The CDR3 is CATSKDGATGELFF. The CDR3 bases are TGTGCCACCAGCAAAGATGGGGCTACCGGGGAGCTGTTTTTT.

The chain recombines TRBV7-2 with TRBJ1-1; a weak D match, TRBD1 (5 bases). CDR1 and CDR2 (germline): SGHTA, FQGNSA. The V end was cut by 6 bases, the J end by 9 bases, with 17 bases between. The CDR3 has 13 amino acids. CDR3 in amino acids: CASRPPGTPQAFF. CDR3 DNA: TGTGCCAGCAGACCACCCGGGACTCCCCAAGCTTTCTTT.